These 2 T cell receptor beta chains came from one sample sequenced in a study of blood T cells in healthy people across ages. Then a second PCR, running roughly 6 to 11 cycles, was carried out with a sample-barcoded 5' primer and a J-beta primer mix. From the 5' RACE reads, TCRdb called clonotypes with MiXCR, one entry per CDR3 protein. This table has 800,000 to 900,000 distinct CDR3 sequences, about 62% appearing once. Sequencing was performed on blood. The receptors here all came from a man aged 25-40 years in good health.

This rearrangement joins TRBV28 to TRBJ2-7, with 9 bases aligning to TRBD1. V lost 10 bases and J lost 1; bases outside the gene matches: 8. Looked up from germline, CDR1 is MDHEN and CDR2 is SYDVKM. This CDR3 is built from 14 residues. The DNA of the CDR3 is TGTGCCACCTGGGGGACAGGGTATTCCTACGAGCAGTACTTC. This encodes CATWGTGYSYEQYF.

The chain couples TRBV27 to TRBJ1-1, with TRBD1 as a possible D gene (5 bases). From germline, CDR1 is MNHEY and CDR2 SMNVEV (reference sequence). The CDR3 is made up of 14 amino acids. Trimming left V 8 bases short and J 6 bases short, with 19 bases between. The CDR3 protein is CASAPTGGWAEAFF. The DNA for the CDR3 is TGTGCCAGCGCCCCAACGGGGGGGTGGGCTGAAGCTTTCTTT.